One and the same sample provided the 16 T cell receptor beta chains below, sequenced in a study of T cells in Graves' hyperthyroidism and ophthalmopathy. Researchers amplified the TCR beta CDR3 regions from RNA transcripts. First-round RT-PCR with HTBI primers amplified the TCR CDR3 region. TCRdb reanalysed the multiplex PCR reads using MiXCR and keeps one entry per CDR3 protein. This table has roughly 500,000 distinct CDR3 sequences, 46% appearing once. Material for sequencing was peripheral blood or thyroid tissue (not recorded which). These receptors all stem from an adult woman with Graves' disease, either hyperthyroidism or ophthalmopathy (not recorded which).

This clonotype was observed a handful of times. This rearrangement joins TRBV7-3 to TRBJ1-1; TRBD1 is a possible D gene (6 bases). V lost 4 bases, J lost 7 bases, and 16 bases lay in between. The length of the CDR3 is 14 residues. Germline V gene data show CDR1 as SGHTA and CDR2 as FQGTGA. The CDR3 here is CASSSEGGVSEAFF. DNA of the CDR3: TGTGCCAGCAGCTCGGAAGGGGGAGTTAGTGAAGCTTTCTTT.

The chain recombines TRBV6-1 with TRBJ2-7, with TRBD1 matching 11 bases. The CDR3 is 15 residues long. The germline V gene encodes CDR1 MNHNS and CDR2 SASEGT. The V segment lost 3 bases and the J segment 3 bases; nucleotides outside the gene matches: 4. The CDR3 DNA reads TGTGCCAGCAGTGAGGGACAGGGGGGAAGCTACGAGCAGTACTTC. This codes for CASSEGQGGSYEQYF.

CDR3 nucleotide sequence: TGTGCCATCAGCACCCAGGGCCACGAGCAGTACTTC. Translation: CAISTQGHEQYF. V and J are TRBV10-3 and TRBJ2-7; perhaps TRBD1 as D (5 bases). V lost 6 bases and J lost 5, with 11 bases in between. This CDR3 is built from 12 residues. Germline assignment: CDR1 ENHRY and CDR2 SYGVKD.

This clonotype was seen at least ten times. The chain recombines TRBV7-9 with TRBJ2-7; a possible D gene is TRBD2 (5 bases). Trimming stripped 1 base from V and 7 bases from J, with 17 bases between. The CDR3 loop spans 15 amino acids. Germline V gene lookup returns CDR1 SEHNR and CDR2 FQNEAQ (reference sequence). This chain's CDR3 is CASSLGTRGTMEQYF. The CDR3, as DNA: TGTGCCAGCAGCTTAGGCACCCGGGGAACGATGGAGCAGTACTTC.

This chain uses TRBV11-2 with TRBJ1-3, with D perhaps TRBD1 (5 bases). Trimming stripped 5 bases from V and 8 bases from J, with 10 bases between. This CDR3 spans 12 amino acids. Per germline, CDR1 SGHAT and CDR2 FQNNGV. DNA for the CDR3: TGTGCCAGCAGCCCGTTAGGGGACACCATATATTTT. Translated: CASSPLGDTIYF.

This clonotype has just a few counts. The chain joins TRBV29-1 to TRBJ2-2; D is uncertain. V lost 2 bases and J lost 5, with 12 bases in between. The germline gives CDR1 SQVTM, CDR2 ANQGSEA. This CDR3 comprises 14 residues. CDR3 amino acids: CSVELAPRTGELFF. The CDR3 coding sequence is TGCAGCGTTGAACTCGCGCCTCGTACCGGGGAGCTGTTTTTT.

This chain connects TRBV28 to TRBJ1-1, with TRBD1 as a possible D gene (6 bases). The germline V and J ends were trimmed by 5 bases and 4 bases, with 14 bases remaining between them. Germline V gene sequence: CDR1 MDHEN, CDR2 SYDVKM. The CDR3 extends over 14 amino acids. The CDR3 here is CASSKQGRGTEAFF. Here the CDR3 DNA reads TGTGCCAGCAGTAAACAGGGTAGGGGCACTGAAGCTTTCTTT. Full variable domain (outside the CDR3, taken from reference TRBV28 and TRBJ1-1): DVKVTQSSRYLVKRTGEKVFLECVQDMDHENMFWYRQDPGLGLRLIYFSYDVKMKEKGDIPEGYSVSREKKERFSLILESASTNQTSMYLCASSKQGRGTEAFFGQGTRLTVV.

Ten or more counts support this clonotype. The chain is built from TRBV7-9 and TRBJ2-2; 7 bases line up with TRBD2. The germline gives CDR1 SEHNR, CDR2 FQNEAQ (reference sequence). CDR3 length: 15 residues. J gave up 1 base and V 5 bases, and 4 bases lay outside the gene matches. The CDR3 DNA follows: TGTGCCAGCAGCCCTAGCGGTCGGAACACCGGGGAGCTGTTTTTT. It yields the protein CASSPSGRNTGELFF. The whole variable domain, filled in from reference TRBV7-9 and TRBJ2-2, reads DTGVSQNPRHKITKRGQNVTFRCDPISEHNRLYWYRQTLGQGPEFLTYFQNEAQLEKSRLLSDRFSAERPKGSFSTLEIQRTEQGDSAMYLCASSPSGRNTGELFFGEGSRLTVL.

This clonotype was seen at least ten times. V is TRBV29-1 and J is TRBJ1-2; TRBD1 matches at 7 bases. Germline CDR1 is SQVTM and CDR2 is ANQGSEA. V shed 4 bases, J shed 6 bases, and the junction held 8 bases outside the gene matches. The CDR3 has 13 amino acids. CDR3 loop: CSVARSTGNGYTF. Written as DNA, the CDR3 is TGCAGCGTTGCCCGCTCGACAGGGAATGGCTACACCTTC.

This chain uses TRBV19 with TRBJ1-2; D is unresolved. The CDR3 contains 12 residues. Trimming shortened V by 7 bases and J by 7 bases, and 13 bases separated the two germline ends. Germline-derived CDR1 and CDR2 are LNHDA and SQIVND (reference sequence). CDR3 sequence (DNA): TGTGCCAGTACTAGGTTATCCGGTGGCTACACCTTC. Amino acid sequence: CASTRLSGGYTF. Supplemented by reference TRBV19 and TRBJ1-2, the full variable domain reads DGGITQSPKYLFRKEGQNVTLSCEQNLNHDAMYWYRQDPGQGLRLIYYSQIVNDFQKGDIAEGYSVSREKKESFPLTVTSAQKNPTAFYLCASTRLSGGYTFGSGTRLTVV.

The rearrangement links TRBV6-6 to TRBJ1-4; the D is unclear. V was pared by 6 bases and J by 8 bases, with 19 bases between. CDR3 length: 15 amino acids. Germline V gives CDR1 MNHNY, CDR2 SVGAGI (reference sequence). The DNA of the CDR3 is TGTGCCAGCAGGGCGGCGGCAGGAATTAAGGAAAAACTGTTTTTT. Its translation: CASRAAAGIKEKLFF.

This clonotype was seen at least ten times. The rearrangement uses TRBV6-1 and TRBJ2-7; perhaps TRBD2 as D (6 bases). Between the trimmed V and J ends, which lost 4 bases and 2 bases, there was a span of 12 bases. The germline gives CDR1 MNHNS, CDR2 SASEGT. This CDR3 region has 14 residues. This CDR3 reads CASSVAGSTYEQYF. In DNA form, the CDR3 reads TGTGCCAGCAGTGTCGCGGGGTCTACCTACGAGCAGTACTTC.

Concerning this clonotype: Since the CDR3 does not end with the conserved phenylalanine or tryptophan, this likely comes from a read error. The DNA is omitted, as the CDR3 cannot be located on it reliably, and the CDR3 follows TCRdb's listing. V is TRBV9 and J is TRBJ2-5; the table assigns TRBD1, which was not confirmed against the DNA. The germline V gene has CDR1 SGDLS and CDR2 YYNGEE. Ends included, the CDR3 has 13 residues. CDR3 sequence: CASSVGGGERPST.

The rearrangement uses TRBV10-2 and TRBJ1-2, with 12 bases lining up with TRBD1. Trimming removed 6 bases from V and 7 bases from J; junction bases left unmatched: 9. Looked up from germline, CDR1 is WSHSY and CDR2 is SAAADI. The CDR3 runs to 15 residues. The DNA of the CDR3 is TGCGCCAGCAGCATGCCGGGACAGGGGGCAGTTGGCTACACCTTC. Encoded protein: CASSMPGQGAVGYTF.

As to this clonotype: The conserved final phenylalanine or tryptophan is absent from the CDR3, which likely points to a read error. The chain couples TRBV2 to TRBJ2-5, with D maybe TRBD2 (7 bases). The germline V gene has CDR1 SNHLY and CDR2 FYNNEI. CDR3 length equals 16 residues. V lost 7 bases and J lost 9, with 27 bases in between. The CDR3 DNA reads TGTGCCAGCATGCGAATGAGGGGGGGCACCAATCAGCCCCAGTACCTC. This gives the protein CASMRMRGGTNQPQYL.

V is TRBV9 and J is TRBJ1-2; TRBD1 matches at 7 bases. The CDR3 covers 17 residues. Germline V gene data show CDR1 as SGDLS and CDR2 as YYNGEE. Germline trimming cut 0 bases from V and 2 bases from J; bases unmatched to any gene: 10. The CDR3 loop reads CASSVVTGPNPNYGYTF. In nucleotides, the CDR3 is TGTGCCAGCAGCGTAGTGACAGGGCCAAACCCCAACTATGGCTACACCTTC. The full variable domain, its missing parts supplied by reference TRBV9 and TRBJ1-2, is DSGVTQTPKHLITATGQRVTLRCSPRSGDLSVYWYQQSLDQGLQFLIQYYNGEERAKGNILERFSAQQFPDLHSELNLSSLELGDSALYFCASSVVTGPNPNYGYTFGSGTRLTVV.